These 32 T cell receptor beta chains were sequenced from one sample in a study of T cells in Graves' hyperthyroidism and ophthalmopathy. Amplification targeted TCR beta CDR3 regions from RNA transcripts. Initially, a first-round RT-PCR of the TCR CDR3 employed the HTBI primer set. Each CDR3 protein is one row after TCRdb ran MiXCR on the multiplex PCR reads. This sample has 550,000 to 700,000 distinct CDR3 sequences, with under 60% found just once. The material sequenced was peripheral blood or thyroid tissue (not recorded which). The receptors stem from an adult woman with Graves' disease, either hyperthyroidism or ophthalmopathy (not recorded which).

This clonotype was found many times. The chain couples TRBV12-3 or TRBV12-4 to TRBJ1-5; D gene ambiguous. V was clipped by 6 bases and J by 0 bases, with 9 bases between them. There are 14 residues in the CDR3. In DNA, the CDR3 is TGTGCCAGCAGCGGTCAGTATAGCAATCAGCCCCAGCATTTT. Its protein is CASSGQYSNQPQHF.

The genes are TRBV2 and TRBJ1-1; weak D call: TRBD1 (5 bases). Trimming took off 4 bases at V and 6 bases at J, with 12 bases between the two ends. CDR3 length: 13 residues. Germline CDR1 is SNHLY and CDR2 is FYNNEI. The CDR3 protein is CASSVTGSAEAFF. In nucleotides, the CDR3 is TGTGCCAGCAGTGTAACAGGAAGTGCTGAAGCTTTCTTT.

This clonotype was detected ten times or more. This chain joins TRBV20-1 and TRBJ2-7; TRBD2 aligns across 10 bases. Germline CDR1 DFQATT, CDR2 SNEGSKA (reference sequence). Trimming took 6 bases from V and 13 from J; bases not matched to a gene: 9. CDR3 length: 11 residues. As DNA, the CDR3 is TGCAGTGCCCGAGGCCTAGCGGGAGTCTACTTC. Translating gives CSARGLAGVYF.

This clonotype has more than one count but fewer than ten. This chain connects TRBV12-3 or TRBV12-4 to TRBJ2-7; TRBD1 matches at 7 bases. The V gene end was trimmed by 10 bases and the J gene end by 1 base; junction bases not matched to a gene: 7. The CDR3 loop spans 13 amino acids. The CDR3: CAISDRESYEQYF. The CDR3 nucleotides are TGTGCCATCAGCGACAGGGAATCCTACGAGCAGTACTTC.

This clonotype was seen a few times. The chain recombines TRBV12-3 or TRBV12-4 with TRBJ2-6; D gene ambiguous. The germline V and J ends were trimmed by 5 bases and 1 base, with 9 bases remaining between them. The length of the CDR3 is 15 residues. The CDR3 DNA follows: TGTGCCAGCAGTCCTCATCCGTCTGGGGCCAACGTCCTGACTTTC. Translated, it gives CASSPHPSGANVLTF.

The CDR3 loop reads CASSLVAARMNTEAFF. The DNA of the CDR3 is TGCGCCAGCAGCTTGGTGGCAGCGCGAATGAACACTGAAGCTTTCTTT. The V call is TRBV5-1, the J call TRBJ1-1, with D unclear. The CDR3 has 16 residues. V was pared by 0 bases and J by 0 bases, with 12 bases between. The germline CDR1 and CDR2 sequences are SGHRS and YFSETQ. The whole variable domain, filled in from reference TRBV5-1 and TRBJ1-1, reads KAGVTQTPRYLIKTRGQQVTLSCSPISGHRSVSWYQQTPGQGLQFLFEYFSETQRNKGNFPGRFSGRQFSNSRSEMNVSTLELGDSALYLCASSLVAARMNTEAFFGQGTRLTVV.

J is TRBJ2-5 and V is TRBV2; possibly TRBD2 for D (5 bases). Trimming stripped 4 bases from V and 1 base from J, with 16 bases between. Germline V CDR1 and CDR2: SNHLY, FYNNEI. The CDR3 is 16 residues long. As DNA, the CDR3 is TGTGCCAGCAGTGTTAGAGAGGGTCTGCCCCAAGAGACCCAGTACTTC. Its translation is CASSVREGLPQETQYF. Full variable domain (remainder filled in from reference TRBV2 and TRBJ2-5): EPEVTQTPSHQVTQMGQEVILRCVPISNHLYFYWYRQILGQKVEFLVSFYNNEISEKSEIFDDQFSVERPDGSNFTLKIRSTKLEDSAMYFCASSVREGLPQETQYFGPGTRLLVL.

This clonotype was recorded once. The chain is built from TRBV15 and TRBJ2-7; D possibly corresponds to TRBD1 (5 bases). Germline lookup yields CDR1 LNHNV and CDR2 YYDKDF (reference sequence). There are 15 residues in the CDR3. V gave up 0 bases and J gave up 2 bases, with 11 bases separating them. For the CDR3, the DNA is TGTGCCACCAGCAGAGATCAGGGCACCCCCTACGAGCAGTACTTC. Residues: CATSRDQGTPYEQYF.

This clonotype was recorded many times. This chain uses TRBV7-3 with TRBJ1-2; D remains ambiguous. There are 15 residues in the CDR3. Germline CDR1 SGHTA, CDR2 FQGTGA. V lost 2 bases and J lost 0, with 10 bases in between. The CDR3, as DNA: TGTGCCAGCAGCTTAGGCCCGGATCCTAACTATGGCTACACCTTC. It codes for CASSLGPDPNYGYTF.

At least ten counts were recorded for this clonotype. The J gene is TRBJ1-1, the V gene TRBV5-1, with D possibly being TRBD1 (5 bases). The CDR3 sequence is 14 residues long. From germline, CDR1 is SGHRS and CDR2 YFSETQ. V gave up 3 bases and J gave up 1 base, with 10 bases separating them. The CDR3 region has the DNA TGCGCCAGCAGCTCGATGGGGGGGAACACTGAAGCTTTCTTT. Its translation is CASSSMGGNTEAFF.

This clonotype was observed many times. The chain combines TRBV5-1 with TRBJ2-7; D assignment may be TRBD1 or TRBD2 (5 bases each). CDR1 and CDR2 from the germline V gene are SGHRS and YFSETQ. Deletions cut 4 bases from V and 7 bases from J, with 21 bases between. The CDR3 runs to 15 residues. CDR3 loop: CASSTLSRDPGEQYF. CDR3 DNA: TGCGCCAGCAGCACCCTATCCCGGGACCCGGGGGAGCAGTACTTC.

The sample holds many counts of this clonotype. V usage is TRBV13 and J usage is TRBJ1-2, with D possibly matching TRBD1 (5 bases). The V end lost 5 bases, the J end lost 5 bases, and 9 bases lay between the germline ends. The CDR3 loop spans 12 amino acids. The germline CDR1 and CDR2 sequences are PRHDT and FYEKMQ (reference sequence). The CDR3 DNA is TGTGCCAGCAGCCCTGACAGATATGGCTACACCTTC. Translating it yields CASSPDRYGYTF.

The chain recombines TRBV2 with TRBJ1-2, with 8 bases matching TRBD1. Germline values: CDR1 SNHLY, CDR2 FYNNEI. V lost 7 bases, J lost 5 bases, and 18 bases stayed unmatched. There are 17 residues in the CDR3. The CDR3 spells CASTTTGEKLFFYGYTF. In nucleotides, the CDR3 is TGTGCCAGCACCACGACAGGGGAAAAACTGTTTTTTTATGGCTACACCTTC.

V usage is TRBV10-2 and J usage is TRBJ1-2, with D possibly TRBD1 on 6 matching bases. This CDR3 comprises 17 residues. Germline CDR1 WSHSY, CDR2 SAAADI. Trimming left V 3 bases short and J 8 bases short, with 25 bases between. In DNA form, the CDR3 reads TGCGCCAGCAGTGACCCTCGACGAGCAGGGGAGGCAGAGGGCTACACCTTC. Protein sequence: CASSDPRRAGEAEGYTF.

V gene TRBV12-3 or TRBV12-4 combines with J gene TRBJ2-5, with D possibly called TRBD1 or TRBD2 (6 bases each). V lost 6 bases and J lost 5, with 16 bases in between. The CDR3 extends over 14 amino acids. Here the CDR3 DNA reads TGTGCCAGCAGCCGGCCAGGGGCGGGGGAGACCCAGTACTTC. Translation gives CASSRPGAGETQYF.

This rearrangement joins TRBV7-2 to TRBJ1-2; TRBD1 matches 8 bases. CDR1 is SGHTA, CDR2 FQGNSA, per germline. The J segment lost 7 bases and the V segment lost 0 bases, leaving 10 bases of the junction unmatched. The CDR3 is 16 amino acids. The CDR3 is CASSLARVSGGSGYTF. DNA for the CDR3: TGTGCCAGCAGCTTAGCGCGGGTGTCAGGGGGCTCTGGCTACACCTTC. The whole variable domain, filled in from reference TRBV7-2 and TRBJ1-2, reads GAGVSQSPSNKVTEKGKDVELRCDPISGHTALYWYRQSLGQGLEFLIYFQGNSAPDKSGLPSDRFSAERTGGSVSTLTIQRTQQEDSAVYLCASSLARVSGGSGYTFGSGTRLTVV.

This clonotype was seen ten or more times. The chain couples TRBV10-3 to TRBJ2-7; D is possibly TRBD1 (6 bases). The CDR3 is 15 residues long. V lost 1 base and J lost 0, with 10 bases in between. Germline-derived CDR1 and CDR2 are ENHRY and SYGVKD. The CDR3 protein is CAISELEDSSYEQYF. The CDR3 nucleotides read TGTGCCATCAGTGAGTTGGAGGACAGCTCCTACGAGCAGTACTTC.

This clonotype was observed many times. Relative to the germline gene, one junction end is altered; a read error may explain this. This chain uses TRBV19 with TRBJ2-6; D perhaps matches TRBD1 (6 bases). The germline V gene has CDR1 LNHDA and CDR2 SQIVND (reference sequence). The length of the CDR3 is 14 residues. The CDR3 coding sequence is TGCGCCAGCAGTACAGGGACAGGGGCCAACGTCCTGACTTTC. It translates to CASSTGTGANVLTF.

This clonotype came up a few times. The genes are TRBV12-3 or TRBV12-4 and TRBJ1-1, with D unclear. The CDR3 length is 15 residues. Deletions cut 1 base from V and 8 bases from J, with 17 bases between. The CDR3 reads CASSLGVRARTEAFF. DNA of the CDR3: TGTGCCAGCAGTTTAGGGGTTAGGGCCCGCACCGAAGCTTTCTTT.

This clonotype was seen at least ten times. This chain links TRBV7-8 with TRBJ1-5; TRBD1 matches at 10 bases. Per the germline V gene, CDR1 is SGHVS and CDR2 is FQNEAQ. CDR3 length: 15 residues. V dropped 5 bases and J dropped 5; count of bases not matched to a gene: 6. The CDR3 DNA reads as TGTGCCAGCAGCGCGGGACAGGGGCTGCATCAGCCCCAGCATTTT. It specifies CASSAGQGLHQPQHF.

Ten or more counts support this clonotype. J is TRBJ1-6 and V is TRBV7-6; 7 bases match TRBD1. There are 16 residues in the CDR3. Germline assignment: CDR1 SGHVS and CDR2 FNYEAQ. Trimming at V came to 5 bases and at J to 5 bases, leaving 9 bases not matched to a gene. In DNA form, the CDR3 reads TGTGCCAGCAGCCCCATCGCGGGGACAGATAATTCACCCCTCCACTTT. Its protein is CASSPIAGTDNSPLHF.

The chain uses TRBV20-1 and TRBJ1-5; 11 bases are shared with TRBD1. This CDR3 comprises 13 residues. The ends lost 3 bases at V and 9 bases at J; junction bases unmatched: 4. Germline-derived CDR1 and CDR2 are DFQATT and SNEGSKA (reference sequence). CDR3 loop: CSARGQGGMPQHF. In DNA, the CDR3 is TGCAGTGCTAGGGGACAGGGGGGCATGCCCCAGCATTTT.

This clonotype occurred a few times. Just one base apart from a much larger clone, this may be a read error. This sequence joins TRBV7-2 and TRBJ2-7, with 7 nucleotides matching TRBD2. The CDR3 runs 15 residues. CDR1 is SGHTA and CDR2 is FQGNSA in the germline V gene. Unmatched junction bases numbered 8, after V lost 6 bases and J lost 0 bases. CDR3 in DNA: TGTGCCAGCAGTATTACTAGCGAGGGCTCCTACGAGCAGTACTTC. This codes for CASSITSEGSYEQYF.

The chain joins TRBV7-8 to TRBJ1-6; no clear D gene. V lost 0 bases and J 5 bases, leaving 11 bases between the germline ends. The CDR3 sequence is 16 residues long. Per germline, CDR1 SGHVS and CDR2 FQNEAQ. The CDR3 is CASSLAGWRDNSPLHF. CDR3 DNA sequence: TGTGCCAGCAGCTTAGCGGGGTGGAGAGATAATTCACCCCTCCACTTT.

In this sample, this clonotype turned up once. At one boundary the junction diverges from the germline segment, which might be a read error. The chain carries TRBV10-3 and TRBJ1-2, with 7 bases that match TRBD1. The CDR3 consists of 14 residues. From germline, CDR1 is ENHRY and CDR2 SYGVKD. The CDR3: CASSVTGPSDGYTF. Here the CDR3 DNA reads TGTGCCAGCAGTGTGACAGGGCCTTCGGATGGCTACACCTTC.

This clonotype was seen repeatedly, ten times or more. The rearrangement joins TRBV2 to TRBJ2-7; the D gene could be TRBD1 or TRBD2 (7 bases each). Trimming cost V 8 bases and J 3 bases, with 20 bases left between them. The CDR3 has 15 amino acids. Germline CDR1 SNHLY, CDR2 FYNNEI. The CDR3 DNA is TGTGCCAGCTGGGGTCAGGGGGGGCGGGGCTACGAGCAGTACTTC. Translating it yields CASWGQGGRGYEQYF.

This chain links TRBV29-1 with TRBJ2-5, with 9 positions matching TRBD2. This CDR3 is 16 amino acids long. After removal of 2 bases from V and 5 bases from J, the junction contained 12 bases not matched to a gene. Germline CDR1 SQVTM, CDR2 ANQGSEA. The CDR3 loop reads CSVEFVAGDIGETQYF. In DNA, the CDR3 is TGCAGCGTTGAATTCGTAGCGGGGGACATAGGGGAGACCCAGTACTTC.

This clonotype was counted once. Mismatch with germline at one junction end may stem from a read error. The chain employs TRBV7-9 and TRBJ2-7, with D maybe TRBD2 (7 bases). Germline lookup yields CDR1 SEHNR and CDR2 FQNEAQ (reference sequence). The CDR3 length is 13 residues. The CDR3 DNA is TGCGCCAGCAGCCTAGGGGGGGCCACCGAGCAGTACTTC. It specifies CASSLGGATEQYF.

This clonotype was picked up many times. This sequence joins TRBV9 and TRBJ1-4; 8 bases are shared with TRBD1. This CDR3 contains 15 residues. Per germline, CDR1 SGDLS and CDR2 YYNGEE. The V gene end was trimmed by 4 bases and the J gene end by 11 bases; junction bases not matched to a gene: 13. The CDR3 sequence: CASSPLSGQGEKLFF. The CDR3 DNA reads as TGTGCCAGCAGCCCTTTATCTGGACAGGGCGAGAAACTGTTTTTT.

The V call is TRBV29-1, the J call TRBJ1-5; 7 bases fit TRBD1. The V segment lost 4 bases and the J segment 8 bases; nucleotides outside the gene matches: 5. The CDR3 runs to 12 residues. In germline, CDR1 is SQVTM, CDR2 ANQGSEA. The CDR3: CSVGQGGEPQHF. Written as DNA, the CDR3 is TGCAGCGTTGGACAGGGAGGAGAGCCCCAGCATTTT.

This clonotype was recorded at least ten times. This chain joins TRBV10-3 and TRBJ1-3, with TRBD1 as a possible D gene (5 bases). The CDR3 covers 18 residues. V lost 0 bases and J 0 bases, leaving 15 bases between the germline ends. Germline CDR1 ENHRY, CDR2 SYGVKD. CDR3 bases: TGTGCCATCAGTGAGTCGTTCCAGGGCTGGAGCTCTGGAAACACCATATATTTT. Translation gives CAISESFQGWSSGNTIYF.

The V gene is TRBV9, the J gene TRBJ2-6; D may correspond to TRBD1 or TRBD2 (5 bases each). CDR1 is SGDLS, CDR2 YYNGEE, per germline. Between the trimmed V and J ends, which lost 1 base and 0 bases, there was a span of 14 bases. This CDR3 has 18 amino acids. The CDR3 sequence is CASSVWDEGGSGANVLTF. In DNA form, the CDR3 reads TGTGCCAGCAGCGTATGGGACGAAGGCGGCTCTGGGGCCAACGTCCTGACTTTC.